This T cell receptor beta chain was obtained from a study of human T cells and chemical hapten exposure. Study-level information: Donors were sensitized with 2% DPC on the upper inner arm. Cases of alopecia areata, totalis or universalis occurred in a predominantly female patient group.

Looked up from germline, CDR1 is LGHNA and CDR2 is YSLEER. The CDR3 length is 13 residues. Trimming took 3 bases from V and 2 from J, leaving 7 bases between them. Comments on this clonotype: The antigen is unknown.

Study-level points and caveats: Sensitizing to DPC left TCRs with a frequency above 1 in 1000 unaltered.

Regarding time point: patch test 1, 2 weeks after DPC sensitization. Noted treatment: therapeutic diphenylcyclopropenone sensitization with weekly scalp DPC. Each CDR3 protein gets one entry after TCRdb re-called the RACE reads with MiXCR. The sample comprises about 120,000 distinct CDR3 sequences, around 13% of which are singletons, and 0.7% to 0.95% rests with the top ten. This receptor was identified in a man in his late teens or twenties with alopecia areata. Some clones in this sample may be carry-over from other donors' samples. The chain has TRBV4-3 and TRBJ1-1, with D uncertain. Sequenced here: whole blood, sampled in connection with sensitization to the hapten diphenylcyclopropenone (DPC). CDR3 DNA sequence: TGCGCCAGCAGCCACCTGGGAAACACTGAAGCTTTCTTT. Translating gives CASSHLGNTEAFF.